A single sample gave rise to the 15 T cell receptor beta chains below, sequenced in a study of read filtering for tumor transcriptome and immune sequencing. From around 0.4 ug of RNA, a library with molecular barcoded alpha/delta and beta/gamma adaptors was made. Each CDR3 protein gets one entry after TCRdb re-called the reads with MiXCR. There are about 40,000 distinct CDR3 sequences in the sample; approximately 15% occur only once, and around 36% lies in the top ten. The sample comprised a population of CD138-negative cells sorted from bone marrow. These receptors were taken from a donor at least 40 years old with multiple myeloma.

Here the CDR3 reads CASNPGLAGVFTGELFF. The DNA of the CDR3 is TGTGCCAGTAACCCGGGACTAGCGGGAGTATTTACCGGGGAGCTGTTTTTT. The chain combines TRBV19 with TRBJ2-2; TRBD2 agrees at 14 bases. CDR1 LNHDA and CDR2 SQIVND come from the germline V gene (reference sequence). Trimming removed 7 bases from V and 5 bases from J; junction bases left unmatched: 9. The CDR3 extends over 17 amino acids. Full variable domain (remainder filled in from reference TRBV19 and TRBJ2-2): DGGITQSPKYLFRKEGQNVTLSCEQNLNHDAMYWYRQDPGQGLRLIYYSQIVNDFQKGDIAEGYSVSREKKESFPLTVTSAQKNPTAFYLCASNPGLAGVFTGELFFGEGSRLTVL.

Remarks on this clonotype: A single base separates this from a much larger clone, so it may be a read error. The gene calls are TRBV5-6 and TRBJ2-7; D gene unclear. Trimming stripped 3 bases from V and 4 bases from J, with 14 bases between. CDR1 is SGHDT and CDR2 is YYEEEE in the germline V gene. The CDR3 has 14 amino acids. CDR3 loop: CASSSPGGEYEQYF. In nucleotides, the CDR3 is TGTGCCAGCAGCTCGCCGGGCGGAGAGTACGAGCAGTACTTC.

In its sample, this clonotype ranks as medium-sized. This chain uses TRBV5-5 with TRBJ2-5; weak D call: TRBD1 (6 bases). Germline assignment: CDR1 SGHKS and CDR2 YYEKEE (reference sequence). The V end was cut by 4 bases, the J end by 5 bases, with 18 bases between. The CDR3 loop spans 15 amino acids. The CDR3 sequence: CASSPLDRWWETQYF. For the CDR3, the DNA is TGTGCCAGCAGCCCGCTCGACAGGTGGTGGGAGACCCAGTACTTC.

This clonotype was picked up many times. The CDR3 spells CASSLQGPTNEKLFF. The CDR3 nucleotides are TGTGCCAGCAGCTTACAGGGACCAACTAATGAAAAACTGTTTTTT. This chain links TRBV5-6 with TRBJ1-4, with D possibly being TRBD1 (6 bases). The CDR3 is 15 amino acids. Looked up from germline, CDR1 is SGHDT and CDR2 is YYEEEE. V lost 2 bases and J lost 0, with 8 bases in between.

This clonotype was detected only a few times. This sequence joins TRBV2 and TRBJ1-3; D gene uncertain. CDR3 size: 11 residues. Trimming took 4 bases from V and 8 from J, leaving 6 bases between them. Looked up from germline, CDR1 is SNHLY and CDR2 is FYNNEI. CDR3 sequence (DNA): TGTGCCAGCAGTGCGGGAGACACCATATATTTT. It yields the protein CASSAGDTIYF.

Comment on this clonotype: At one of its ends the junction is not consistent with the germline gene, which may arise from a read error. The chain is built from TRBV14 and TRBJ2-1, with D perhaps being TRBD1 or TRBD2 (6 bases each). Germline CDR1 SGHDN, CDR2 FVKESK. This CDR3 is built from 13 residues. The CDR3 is CAGSQRGANEQFF. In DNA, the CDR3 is TGTGCCGGCAGCCAGAGGGGGGCGAATGAGCAGTTCTTC.

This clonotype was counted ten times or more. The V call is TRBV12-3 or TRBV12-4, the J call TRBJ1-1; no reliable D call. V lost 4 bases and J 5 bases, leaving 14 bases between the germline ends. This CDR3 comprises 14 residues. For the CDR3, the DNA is TGTGCCAGCAGTTCAATTGGCGTGGCTACTGAAGCTTTCTTT. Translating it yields CASSSIGVATEAFF.

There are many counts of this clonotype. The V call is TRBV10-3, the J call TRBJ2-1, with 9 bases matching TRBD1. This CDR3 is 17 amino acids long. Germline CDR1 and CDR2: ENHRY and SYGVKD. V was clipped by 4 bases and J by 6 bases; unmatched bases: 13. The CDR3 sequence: CAISAPGQGIRSNEQFF. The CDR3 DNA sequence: TGTGCCATCAGTGCGCCGGGACAGGGAATTCGTAGCAATGAGCAGTTCTTC.

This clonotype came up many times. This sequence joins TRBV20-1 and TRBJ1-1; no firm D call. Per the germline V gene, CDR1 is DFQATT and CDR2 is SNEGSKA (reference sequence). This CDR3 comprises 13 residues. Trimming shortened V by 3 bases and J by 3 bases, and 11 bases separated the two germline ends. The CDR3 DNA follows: TGCAGTGCTAGGCCTCTGGCGGACACTGAAGCTTTCTTT. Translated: CSARPLADTEAFF.

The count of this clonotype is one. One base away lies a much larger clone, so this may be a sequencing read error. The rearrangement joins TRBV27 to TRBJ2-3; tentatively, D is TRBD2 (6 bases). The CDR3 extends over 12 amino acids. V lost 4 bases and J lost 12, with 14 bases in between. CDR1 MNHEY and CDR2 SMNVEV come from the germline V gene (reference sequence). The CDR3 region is CASSYTGSPQYF. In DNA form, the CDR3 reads TGTGCCAGCAGTTACACCGGGAGCCCACAGTATTTT.

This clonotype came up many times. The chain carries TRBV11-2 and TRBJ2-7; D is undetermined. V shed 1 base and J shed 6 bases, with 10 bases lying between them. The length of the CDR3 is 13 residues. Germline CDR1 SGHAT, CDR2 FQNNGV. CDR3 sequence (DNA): TGTGCCAGCAGCTTAGTACGGGCTGGCGAGCAGTACTTC. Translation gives CASSLVRAGEQYF.

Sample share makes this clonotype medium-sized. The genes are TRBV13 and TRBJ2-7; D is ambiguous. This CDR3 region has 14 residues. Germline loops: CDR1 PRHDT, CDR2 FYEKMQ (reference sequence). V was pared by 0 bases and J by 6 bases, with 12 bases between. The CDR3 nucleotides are TGTGCCAGCAGCTTAGGAGCTGGGGATTCCGAGCAGTACTTC. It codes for CASSLGAGDSEQYF. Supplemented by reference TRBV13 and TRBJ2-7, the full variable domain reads AAGVIQSPRHLIKEKRETATLKCYPIPRHDTVYWYQQGPGQDPQFLISFYEKMQSDKGSIPDRFSAQQFSDYHSELNMSSLELGDSALYFCASSLGAGDSEQYFGPGTRLTVT.

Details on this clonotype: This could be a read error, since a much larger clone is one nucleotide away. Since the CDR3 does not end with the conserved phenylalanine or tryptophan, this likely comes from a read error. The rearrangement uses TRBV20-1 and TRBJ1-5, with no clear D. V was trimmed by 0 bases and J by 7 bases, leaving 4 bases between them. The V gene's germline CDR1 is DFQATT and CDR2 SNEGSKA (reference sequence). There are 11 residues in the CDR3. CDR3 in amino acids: CSAREGQPQHS. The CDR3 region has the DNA TGCAGTGCTAGAGAGGGACAGCCCCAGCATTCT.

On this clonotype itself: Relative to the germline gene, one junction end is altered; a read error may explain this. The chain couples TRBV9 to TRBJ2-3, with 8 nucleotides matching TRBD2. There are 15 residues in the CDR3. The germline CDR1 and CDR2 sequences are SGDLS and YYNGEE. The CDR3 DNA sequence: TGTGCCAGCAGCGCCACTAGCGGTTACACAGATACGCTGTATTTT. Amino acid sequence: CASSATSGYTDTLYF.

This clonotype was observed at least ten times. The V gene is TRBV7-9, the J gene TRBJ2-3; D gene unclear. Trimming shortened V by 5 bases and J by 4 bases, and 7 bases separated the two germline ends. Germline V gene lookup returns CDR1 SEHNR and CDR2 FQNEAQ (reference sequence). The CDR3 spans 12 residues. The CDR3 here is CASSQISDTQYF. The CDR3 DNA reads TGTGCCAGCAGCCAGATATCAGATACGCAGTATTTT.